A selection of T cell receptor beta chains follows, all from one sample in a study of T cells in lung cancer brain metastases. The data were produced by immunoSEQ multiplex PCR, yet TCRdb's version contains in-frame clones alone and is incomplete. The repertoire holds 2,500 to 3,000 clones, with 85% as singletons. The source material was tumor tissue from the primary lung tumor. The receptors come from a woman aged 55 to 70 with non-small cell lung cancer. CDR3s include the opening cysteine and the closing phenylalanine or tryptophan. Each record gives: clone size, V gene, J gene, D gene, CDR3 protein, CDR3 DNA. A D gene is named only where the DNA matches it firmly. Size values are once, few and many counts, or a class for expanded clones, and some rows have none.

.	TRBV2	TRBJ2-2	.	CASRLQGTGTGELFF	TGTGCCAGCAGATTACAGGGCACGGGCACCGGGGAGCTGTTTTTT
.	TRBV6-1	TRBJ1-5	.	CASSEEFYIYQPQHF	TGTGCCAGCAGTGAAGAATTTTATATTTATCAGCCCCAGCATTTT
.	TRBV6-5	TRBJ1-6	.	CASSYSRATYYRPLHF	TGTGCCAGCAGTTACTCGAGAGCAACCTACTATAGACCCCTCCACTTT
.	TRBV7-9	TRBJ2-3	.	CASSLDGGLSADTQYF	TGTGCCAGCAGCTTAGACGGCGGACTGTCTGCGGATACGCAGTATTTT
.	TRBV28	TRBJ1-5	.	CASRPTVTHQPQHF	TGTGCCAGCCGCCCAACAGTCACTCATCAGCCCCAGCATTTT
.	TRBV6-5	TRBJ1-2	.	CASRVRGNYGYTF	TGTGCCAGCCGGGTGCGGGGGAACTATGGCTACACCTTC
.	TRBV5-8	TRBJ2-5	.	CASSYQETQYF	TGTGCCAGCAGCTACCAAGAGACCCAGTACTTC
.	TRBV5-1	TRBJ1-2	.	CASSLGAIAGDGYTF	TGCGCCAGCAGCTTGGGGGCTATCGCGGGGGATGGCTACACCTTC
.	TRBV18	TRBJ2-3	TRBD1	CASSPRQGAGTDTQYF	TGTGCCAGCTCGCCGCGACAGGGGGCGGGGACAGATACGCAGTATTTT
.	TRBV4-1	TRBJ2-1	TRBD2	CASSYTTGTSSYNEQFF	TGCGCCAGCAGCTATACTACTGGGACTAGCTCCTACAATGAGCAGTTCTTC
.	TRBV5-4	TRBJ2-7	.	CASSLWGHHYEQYF	TGTGCCAGCAGCTTGTGGGGACATCACTACGAGCAGTACTTC
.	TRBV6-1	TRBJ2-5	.	CAGAARGETQYF	TGTGCCGGCGCCGCCAGGGGTGAGACCCAGTACTTC
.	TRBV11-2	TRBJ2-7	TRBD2	CASSLGGAGLGAYEQYF	TGTGCCAGCAGCTTAGGGGGGGCGGGACTAGGGGCCTACGAGCAGTACTTC
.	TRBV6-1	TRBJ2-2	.	CASSEGLGTGELFF	TGTGCCAGCAGTGAGGGGCTGGGGACCGGGGAGCTGTTTTTT
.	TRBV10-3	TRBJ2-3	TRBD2	CAISDRLAGGTDTQYF	TGTGCCATCAGTGATCGGCTAGCGGGAGGCACAGATACGCAGTATTTT
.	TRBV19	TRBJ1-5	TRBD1	CASGGQLIQPQHF	TGTGCCAGTGGGGGACAGCTTATCCAGCCCCAGCATTTT
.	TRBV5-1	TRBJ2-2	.	CASSLVGTGELFF	TGCGCCAGCAGCTTGGTGGGGACCGGGGAGCTGTTTTTT
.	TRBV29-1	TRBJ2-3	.	CSVAWTPGGTDTQYF	TGCAGCGTTGCCTGGACTCCGGGGGGCACAGATACGCAGTATTTT
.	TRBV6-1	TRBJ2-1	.	CASKAGAGVNEQFF	TGTGCCAGCAAAGCAGGAGCAGGAGTCAATGAGCAGTTCTTC
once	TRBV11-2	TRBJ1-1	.	CASSPLQWSTEAFF	TGTGCCAGCAGCCCTCTTCAGTGGTCCACTGAAGCTTTCTTT
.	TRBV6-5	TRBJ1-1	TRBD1	CASSYPTWTGGSEAFF	TGTGCCAGCAGTTACCCAACTTGGACAGGGGGCTCTGAAGCTTTCTTT
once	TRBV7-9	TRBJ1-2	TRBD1	CASSGRQGAWGYTF	TGTGCCAGCAGCGGCCGACAGGGGGCTTGGGGCTACACCTTC
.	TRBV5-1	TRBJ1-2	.	CASRTGVDYGYGYTF	TGCGCCAGCAGAACTGGGGTTGATTACGGCTATGGCTACACCTTC
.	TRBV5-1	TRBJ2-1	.	CASSTGQYHNEQFF	TGCGCCAGCAGCACCGGACAGTACCACAATGAGCAGTTCTTC
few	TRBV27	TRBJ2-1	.	CASSPHGGDLTGGQFF	TGTGCCAGCAGTCCCCATGGGGGCGACCTGACGGGGGGGCAGTTCTTC
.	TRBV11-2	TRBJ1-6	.	CASSLILDNSPLYF	TGTGCCAGCAGCTTAATCTTGGATAATTCACCCCTCTACTTT
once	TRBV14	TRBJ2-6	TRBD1	CASSHPTGTGANVLTF	TGTGCCAGCAGCCACCCGACAGGGACTGGGGCCAACGTCCTGACTTTC
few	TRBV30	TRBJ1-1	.	CAWSQGRNTEAFF	TGTGCCTGGAGTCAGGGCAGAAACACTGAAGCTTTCTTT
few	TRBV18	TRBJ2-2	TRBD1	CASSLSGQGSTGELFF	TGTGCCAGCTCCCTTTCGGGACAGGGGAGCACCGGGGAGCTGTTTTTT
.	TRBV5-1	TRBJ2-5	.	CASSLVLGETQYF	TGCGCCAGCAGCTTGGTTTTAGGCGAGACCCAGTACTTC
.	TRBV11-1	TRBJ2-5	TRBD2	CASSLGGGRAQETQYF	TGTGCCAGCAGCCTTGGGGGTGGGAGGGCCCAAGAGACCCAGTACTTC
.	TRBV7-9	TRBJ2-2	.	CASSLARGTNTGELFF	TGTGCCAGCAGCTTAGCCCGGGGGACCAACACCGGGGAGCTGTTTTTT
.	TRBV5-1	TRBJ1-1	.	CASRYGTYKNTEAFF	TGCGCCAGCAGGTACGGGACATATAAGAACACTGAAGCTTTCTTT
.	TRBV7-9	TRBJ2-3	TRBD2	CASSLGLGGRYTQYF	TGTGCCAGCAGCTTGGGACTAGGGGGAAGGTATACGCAGTATTTT
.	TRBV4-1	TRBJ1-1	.	CASSHLQGNTEAFF	TGCGCCAGCAGCCATCTACAGGGGAACACTGAAGCTTTCTTT
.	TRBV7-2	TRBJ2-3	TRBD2	CASSGTRSDTQYF	TGTGCCAGCAGTGGGACTAGATCAGATACGCAGTATTTT
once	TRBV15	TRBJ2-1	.	CATSRDWEYNEQFF	TGTGCCACCAGCAGAGATTGGGAATACAATGAGCAGTTCTTC